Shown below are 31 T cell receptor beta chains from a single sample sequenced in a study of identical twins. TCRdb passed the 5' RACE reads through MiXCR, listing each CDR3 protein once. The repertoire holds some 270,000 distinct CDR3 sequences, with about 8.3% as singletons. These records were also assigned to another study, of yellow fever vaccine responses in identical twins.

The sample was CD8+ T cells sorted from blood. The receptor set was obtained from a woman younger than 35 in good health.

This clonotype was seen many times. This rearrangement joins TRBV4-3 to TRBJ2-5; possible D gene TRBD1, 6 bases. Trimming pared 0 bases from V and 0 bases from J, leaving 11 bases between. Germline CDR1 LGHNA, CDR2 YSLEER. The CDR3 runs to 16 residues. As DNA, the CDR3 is TGCGCCAGCAGCCAAGATTCCCAGGGGAACCAAGAGACCCAGTACTTC. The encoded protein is CASSQDSQGNQETQYF.

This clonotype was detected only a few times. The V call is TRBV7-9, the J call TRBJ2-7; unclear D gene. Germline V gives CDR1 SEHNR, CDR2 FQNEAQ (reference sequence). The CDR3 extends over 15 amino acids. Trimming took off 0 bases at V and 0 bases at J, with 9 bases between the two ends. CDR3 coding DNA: TGTGCCAGCAGCTTAGCCGGTCACAGCTCCTACGAGCAGTACTTC. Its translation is CASSLAGHSSYEQYF.

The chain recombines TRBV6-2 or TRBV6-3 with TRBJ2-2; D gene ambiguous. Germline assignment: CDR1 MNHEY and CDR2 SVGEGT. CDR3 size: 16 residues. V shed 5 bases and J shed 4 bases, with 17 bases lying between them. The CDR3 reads CASSLPGAVTTGELFF. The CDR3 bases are TGTGCCAGCAGTCTACCCGGAGCAGTAACCACCGGGGAGCTGTTTTTT.

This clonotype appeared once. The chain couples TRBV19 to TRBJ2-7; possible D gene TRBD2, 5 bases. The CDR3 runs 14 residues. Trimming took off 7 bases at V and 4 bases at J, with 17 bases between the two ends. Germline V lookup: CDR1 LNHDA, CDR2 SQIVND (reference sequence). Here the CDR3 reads CASTPSGVGYEQYF. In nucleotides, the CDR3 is TGTGCCAGTACCCCATCCGGGGTCGGTTACGAGCAGTACTTC.

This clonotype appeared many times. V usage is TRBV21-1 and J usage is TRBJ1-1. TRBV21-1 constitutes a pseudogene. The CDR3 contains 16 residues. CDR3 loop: CASSRGSSLGSTEAFF. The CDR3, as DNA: TGTGCCAGCAGTAGAGGGAGTTCGCTGGGCTCCACTGAAGCTTTCTTT.

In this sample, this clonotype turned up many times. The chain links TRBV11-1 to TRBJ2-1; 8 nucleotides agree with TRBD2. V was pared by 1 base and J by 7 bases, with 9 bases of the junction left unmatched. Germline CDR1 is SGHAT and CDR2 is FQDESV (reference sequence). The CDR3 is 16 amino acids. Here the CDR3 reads CASSLDGPPGGNEQFF. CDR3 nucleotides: TGTGCCAGCAGCTTAGACGGACCACCGGGGGGGAATGAGCAGTTCTTC.

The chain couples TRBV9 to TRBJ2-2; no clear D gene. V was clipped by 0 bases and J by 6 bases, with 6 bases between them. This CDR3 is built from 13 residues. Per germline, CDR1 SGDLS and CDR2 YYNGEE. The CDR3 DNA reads TGTGCCAGCAGCGTAGCCACGTCCGGGGAGCTGTTTTTT. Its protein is CASSVATSGELFF.

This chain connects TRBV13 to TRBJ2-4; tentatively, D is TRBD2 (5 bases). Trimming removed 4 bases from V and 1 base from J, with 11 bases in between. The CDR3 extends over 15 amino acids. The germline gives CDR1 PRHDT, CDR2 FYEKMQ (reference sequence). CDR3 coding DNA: TGTGCCAGCAGCTCCGGGGTAAAGGCCAAAAACATTCAGTACTTC. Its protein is CASSSGVKAKNIQYF.

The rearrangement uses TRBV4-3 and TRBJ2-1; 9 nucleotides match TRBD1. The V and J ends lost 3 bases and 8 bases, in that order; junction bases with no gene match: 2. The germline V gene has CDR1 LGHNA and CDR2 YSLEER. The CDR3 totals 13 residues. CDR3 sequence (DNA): TGCGCCAGCAGCCAGCGGACAGGGGATGAGCAGTTCTTC. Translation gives CASSQRTGDEQFF.

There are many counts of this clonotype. The CDR3 sequence: CASSPRFYF. The CDR3 bases are TGTGCCAGCAGCCCCCGGTTTTACTTC. This sequence joins TRBV3-1 and TRBJ2-5; D gene uncertain. The V and J ends lost 4 bases and 14 bases respectively, with 8 bases between them. This CDR3 is built from 9 residues. CDR1 and CDR2 (germline): LGHDT, YNNKEL (reference sequence).

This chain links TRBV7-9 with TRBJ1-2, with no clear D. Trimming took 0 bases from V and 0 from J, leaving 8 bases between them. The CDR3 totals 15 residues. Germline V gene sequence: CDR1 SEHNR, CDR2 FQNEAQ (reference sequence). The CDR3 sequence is CASSLAGEANYGYTF. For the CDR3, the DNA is TGTGCCAGCAGCTTAGCTGGAGAAGCTAACTATGGCTACACCTTC. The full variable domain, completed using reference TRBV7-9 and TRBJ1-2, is DTGVSQNPRHKITKRGQNVTFRCDPISEHNRLYWYRQTLGQGPEFLTYFQNEAQLEKSRLLSDRFSAERPKGSFSTLEIQRTEQGDSAMYLCASSLAGEANYGYTFGSGTRLTVV.

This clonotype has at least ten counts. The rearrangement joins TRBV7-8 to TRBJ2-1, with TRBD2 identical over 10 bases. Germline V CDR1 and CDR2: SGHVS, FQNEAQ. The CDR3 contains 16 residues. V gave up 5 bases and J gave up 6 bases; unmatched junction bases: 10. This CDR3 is CASSISLAGVSNEQFF. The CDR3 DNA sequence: TGTGCCAGCAGCATAAGTCTAGCGGGGGTTAGCAATGAGCAGTTCTTC.

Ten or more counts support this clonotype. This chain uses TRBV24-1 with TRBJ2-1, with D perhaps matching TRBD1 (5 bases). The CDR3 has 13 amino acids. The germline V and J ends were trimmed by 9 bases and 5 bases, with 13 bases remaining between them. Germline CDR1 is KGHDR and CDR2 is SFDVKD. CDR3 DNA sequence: TGTGCCACCCAACCCCGACAGAACAATGAGCAGTTCTTC. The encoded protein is CATQPRQNNEQFF.

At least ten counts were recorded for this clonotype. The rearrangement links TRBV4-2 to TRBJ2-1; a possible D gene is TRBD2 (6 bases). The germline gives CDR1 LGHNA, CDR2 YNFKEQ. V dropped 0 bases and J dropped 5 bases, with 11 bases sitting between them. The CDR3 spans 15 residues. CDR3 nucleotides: TGTGCCAGCAGCCAAGAGGACTACTATAACAATGAGCAGTTCTTC. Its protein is CASSQEDYYNNEQFF.

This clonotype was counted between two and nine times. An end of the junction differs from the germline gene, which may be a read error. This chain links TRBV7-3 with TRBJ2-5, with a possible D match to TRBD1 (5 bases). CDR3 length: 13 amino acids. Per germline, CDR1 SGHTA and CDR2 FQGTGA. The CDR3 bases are TGTGCCAGCAGCTTAACGGGGCAAGGGACCCAGTACTTC. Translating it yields CASSLTGQGTQYF.

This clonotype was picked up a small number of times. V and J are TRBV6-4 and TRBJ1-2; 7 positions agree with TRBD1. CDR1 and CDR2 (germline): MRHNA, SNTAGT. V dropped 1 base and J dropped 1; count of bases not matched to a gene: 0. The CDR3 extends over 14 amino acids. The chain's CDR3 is CASSDYRGNYGYTF. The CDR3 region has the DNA TGTGCCAGCAGTGACTACAGGGGTAACTATGGCTACACCTTC.

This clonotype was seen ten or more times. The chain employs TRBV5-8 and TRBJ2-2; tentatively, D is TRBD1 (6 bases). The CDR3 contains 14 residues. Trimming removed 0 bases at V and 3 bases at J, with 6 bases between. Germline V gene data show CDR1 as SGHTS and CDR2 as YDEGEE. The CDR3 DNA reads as TGTGCCAGCAGCTTGGAGGGGGACACCGGGGAGCTGTTTTTT. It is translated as CASSLEGDTGELFF.

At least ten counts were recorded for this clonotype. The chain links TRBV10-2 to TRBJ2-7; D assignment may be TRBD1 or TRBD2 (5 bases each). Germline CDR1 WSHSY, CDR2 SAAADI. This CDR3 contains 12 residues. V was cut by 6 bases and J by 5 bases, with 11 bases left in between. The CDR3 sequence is CASRPGTNEQYF. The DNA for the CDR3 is TGCGCCAGCAGACCTGGGACCAACGAGCAGTACTTC.

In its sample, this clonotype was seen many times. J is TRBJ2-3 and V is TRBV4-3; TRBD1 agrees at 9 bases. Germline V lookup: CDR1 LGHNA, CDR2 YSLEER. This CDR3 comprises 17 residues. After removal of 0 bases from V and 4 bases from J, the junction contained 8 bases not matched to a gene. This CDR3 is CASSQDPPGQGPDTQYF. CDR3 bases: TGCGCCAGCAGCCAAGATCCCCCGGGACAGGGCCCAGATACGCAGTATTTT.

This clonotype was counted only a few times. CDR3 nucleotides: TGTGCCAGCAGTTTCACGGACAGGGATGGCTACACCTTC. It encodes CASSFTDRDGYTF. The chain combines TRBV27 with TRBJ1-2, with 8 bases fitting TRBD1. Trimming at V came to 3 bases and at J to 6 bases, leaving 3 bases not matched to a gene. This CDR3 has 13 amino acids. The germline V gene encodes CDR1 MNHEY and CDR2 SMNVEV (reference sequence).

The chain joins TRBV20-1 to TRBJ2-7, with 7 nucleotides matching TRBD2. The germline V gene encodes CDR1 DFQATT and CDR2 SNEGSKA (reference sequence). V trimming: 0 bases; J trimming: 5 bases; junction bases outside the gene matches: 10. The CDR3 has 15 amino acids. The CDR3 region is CSAREGGGPLNEQYF. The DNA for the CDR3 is TGCAGTGCTAGAGAGGGGGGAGGGCCTCTTAACGAGCAGTACTTC.

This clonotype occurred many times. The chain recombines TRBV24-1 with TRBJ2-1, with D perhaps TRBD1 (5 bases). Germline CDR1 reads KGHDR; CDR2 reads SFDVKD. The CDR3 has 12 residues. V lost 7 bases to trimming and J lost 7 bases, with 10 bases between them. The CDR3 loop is CATSTTVNEQFF. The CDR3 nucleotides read TGTGCCACCAGCACGACAGTAAATGAGCAGTTCTTC.

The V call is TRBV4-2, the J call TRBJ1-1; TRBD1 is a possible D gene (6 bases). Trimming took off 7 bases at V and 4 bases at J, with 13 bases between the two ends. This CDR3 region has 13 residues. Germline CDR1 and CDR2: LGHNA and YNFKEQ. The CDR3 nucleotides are TGTGCCAGCACAGAGGACAGTTTCACTGAAGCTTTCTTT. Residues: CASTEDSFTEAFF.

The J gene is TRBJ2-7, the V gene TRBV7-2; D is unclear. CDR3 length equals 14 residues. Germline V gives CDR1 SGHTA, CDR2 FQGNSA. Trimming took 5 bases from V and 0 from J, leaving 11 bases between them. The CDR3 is CASSLLTSSYEQYF. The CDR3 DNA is TGTGCCAGCAGCCTATTGACCAGCTCCTACGAGCAGTACTTC.

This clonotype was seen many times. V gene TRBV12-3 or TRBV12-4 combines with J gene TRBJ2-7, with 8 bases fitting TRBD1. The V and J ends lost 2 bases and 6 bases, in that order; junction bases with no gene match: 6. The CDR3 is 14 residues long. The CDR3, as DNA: TGTGCCAGCAGTTTATCGGACAGGGTGGGCGAGCAGTACTTC. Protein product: CASSLSDRVGEQYF.

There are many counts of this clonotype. The CDR3, as DNA: TGTGCCAGCAGCTCTTTGAGGGAGAACACCGGGGAGCTGTTTTTT. This sequence encodes CASSSLRENTGELFF. The chain has TRBV11-2 and TRBJ2-2, with D possibly matching TRBD2 (5 bases). Trimming stripped 4 bases from V and 1 base from J, with 10 bases between. This CDR3 is built from 15 residues. Germline-derived CDR1 and CDR2 are SGHAT and FQNNGV. Together with reference TRBV11-2 and TRBJ2-2, the CDR3 gives the full variable domain: EAGVAQSPRYKIIEKRQSVAFWCNPISGHATLYWYQQILGQGPKLLIQFQNNGVVDDSQLPKDRFSAERLKGVDSTLKIQPAKLEDSAVYLCASSSLRENTGELFFGEGSRLTVL.

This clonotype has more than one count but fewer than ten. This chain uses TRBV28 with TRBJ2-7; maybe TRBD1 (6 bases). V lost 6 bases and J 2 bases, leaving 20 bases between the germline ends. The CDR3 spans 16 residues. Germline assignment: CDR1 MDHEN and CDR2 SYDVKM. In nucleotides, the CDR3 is TGTGCCAGCAGGCCGCCGTCGGACAGTTTTCCCTACGAGCAGTACTTC. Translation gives CASRPPSDSFPYEQYF.

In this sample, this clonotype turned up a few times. The CDR3 sequence: CASSLVGRGAQETQYF. In DNA, the CDR3 is TGTGCCAGCAGCTTAGTTGGTCGGGGGGCCCAAGAGACCCAGTACTTC. The chain couples TRBV11-2 to TRBJ2-5; possible D gene TRBD2, 7 bases. This CDR3 is built from 16 residues. Trimming removed 1 base from V and 1 base from J, with 13 bases in between. Germline values: CDR1 SGHAT, CDR2 FQNNGV.

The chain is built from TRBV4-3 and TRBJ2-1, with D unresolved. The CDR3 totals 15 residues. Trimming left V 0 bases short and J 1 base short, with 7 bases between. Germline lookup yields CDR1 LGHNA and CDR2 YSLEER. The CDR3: CASSQDYGSYNEQFF. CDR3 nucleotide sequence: TGCGCCAGCAGCCAAGATTACGGTTCCTACAATGAGCAGTTCTTC.

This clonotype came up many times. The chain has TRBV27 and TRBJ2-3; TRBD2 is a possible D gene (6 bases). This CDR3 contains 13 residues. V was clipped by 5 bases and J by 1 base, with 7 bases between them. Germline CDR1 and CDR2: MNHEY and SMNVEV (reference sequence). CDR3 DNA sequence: TGTGCCAGCAGTACGGGGGGCACAGATACGCAGTATTTT. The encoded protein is CASSTGGTDTQYF.

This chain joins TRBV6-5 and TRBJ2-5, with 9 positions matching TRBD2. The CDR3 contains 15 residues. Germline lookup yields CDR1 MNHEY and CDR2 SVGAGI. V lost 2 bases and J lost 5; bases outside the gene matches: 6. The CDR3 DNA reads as TGTGCCAGCAGTTACGGAGCGGGAGGCGGGGAGACCCAGTACTTC. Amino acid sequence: CASSYGAGGGETQYF.